This TCR beta chain derives from a study of cytomegalovirus exposure and HLA in healthy donors (dated by TCRdb to the late 2010s). Some background on the complete study: According to an earlier analysis of 587 of the donors, 150 million to 200 million T cells yielded 117 million unique TCR beta sequences and 276 Gb of sequence data. Typing coverage differed by locus: A, B, C, DRB1 and DQB1 were typed in about 620-630 donors, DQA1 in roughly 510, DPA1 in 600 to 610, and DPB1 in around 440. Every repertoire in the discovery cohort had been generated on one and the same sequencing platform. The study was designed to test whether signatures of past pathogen exposure could be identified by cataloging public T cell receptors. Across some 400 genotyped donors of the cohort, an average of about 220,000 unique TCR beta nucleotide sequences per donor were sequenced, and roughly a sixth of those sequences were non-productive. The study combined high-throughput TCR immunosequencing, statistical association of individual TCRs with disease status, and machine learning to predict cytomegalovirus infection status. An earlier analysis of 450 to 750 of the donors used high-throughput TCR beta sequencing to judge whether each TCR beta V gene segment behaved as functional or pseudogenic. Because of strong linkage in the cohort, a handful of DR-DQ haplotypes were treated as single units for association and clustering. About 300 gigabases of sequencing data and approximately 85 million unique TCR sequences were included in an early release covering 550 to 650 HLA-typed donors. Along with the approximately 620-subject first cohort, a separate validation cohort of over 90 different subjects was used. Donor age, sex, ethnicity and CMV serostatus were collected together with the repertoire data. Rather than using new phenotypic data, the later analysis identified candidate immune exposures from TCR beta sequences and from how often those sequences occurred across donors. To study patterns of TCR occurrence, a later analysis re-analyzed previously published TCR beta repertoires from 500 to 850 donors and added high-resolution HLA genotyping. The T cell repertoires of several hundred subjects were profiled by immunosequencing and related to cytomegalovirus serostatus. HLA typing included class I and class II loci at four-digit resolution. The genetic ancestry cluster associated with self-reported Caucasian donors included about 81% of the 300 to 400 genotyped donors. Genome-wide SNP genotypes for about three fifths of the roughly 700 donors were used in a later genetic analysis, which treated that subset as a discovery cohort. What the study reported, not specific to this receptor: Immune exposure information for the cohort was limited to CMV serostatus. An association between a missense DCLRE1C variant and V-gene and J-gene trimming of TCR beta chains was found in a later genetic analysis and replicated in an independent cohort. A further reported finding was that TCR beta sequences accurately predicted the HLA-A and HLA-B alleles for most subjects in the first cohort. The cohort was sequenced for TCR beta chains only, and without alpha or paired-chain data the features that could be detected were limited. In a later analysis, most CMV-associated TCR beta chains were found to appear HLA-restricted, with HLA associations seemingly driven largely by CMV exposure. In the study, some 180 TCR beta chains were listed as associated with cytomegalovirus. It was suggested by the authors that the approach could potentially be generalized to other disease states and immunological phenotypes. In a later analysis, TCR association rates were found to vary across HLA loci, with the most associated TCRs seen for DRB1 alleles and the fewest for HLA-C alleles. Because HLA typing was unavailable for some donors at each locus, only the typed subset was used in association tests. In vitro tests confirmed that three of the cytomegalovirus-associated TCR beta chains recognize cytomegalovirus antigens. A cluster of highly shared sequence variants was judged likely to represent a technical artifact of the sequencing pipeline. Compared with the 666-donor mean, donors in an Asian-associated ancestry cluster had fewer N-insertions in productive TCRs, according to a later genetic analysis. The presence/absence analyses assumed that sequencing depth was roughly uniform across donors, and that assumption may not be true. Correlated functional status among segregating V segments might be attributable to linkage disequilibrium, but an unknown experimental factor could not be ruled out. The classifier was reported to diagnose cytomegalovirus status with high specificity and sensitivity in both the original and validation cohorts. In an earlier analysis of several hundred of the donors, most TCR beta V segments were observed in productive rearrangements about 87% or about 30% of the time, broadly matching IMGT annotations. Some IMGT-functional V segments, including TRBV6-2 and TRBV6-3, could not be told apart with the 87-base-pair reads, so those segments were excluded. Across donors, most TCR sequences were observed very rarely, whereas some public TCRs were present in many individuals. When HLA alleles, especially DR and DQ, strongly co-occurred, TCR associations were difficult to assign to individual alleles. The earlier analysis of 450 to 700 of the donors excluded roughly 16 rarely observed V segments, including chromosome 9 orphons, because counts were too low. A later analysis reported that several top co-occurrence clusters appeared linked to parvovirus B19, influenza, CMV and Epstein-Barr virus. A later analysis associated 16,951 TCR beta sequences with specific HLA alleles at a false discovery rate of 0.05. In a later analysis, HLA-associated TCR beta chains were found to be more clonally expanded and to have lower generation probabilities than equally common non-associated chains.

Sequences SGHTA (CDR1) and FQGNSA (CDR2) are obtained from the germline V gene. V drops 2 bases and J drops 6 bases, leaving 16 bases in between. The CDR3 goes from the cysteine to the phenylalanine over 15 residues. CDR3 DNA is the only sequence kept; it has 45 bases, read in frame from the first base. The cohort was made up of around 720 healthy bone marrow donors. At the time of sampling, every cohort member was nominally healthy, though immune exposures that went unrecorded were likely present. The donor tested CMV seropositive and was one of the 289 seropositive cohort members. Every donor gave a peripheral blood sample, and the peripheral blood mononuclear cells from that sample were used for TCR beta sequencing. The Qiagen DNeasy Blood Extraction Kit was used to extract genomic DNA from the blood cell samples. Concerning this clone itself: Its antigen is not yet known. Base quality data are lacking; no much larger clone is found one base away.

Library method: the immunoSEQ multiplex PCR assay. For the multiplex PCR, a mixture combining 60 forward primers for TCR Vbeta segments and 13 reverse primers for TCR Jbeta segments was used. The CDR3 region of rearranged TCR beta genes was amplified from genomic DNA with a multiplex PCR assay. On the Illumina HiSeq System, the amplified TCR beta libraries were sequenced as 87-base-pair reads. Concerning the study's data processing: Across the roughly 670 repertoires, a later analysis counted roughly 77 million unique TCR beta chains, around 11 million of which were shared by at least two donors. Raw reads were error-corrected and collapsed into unique sequences by a nearest-neighbor algorithm in which closely related sequences were merged to remove PCR and sequencing errors. V, D and J gene segments were assigned by aligning CDR3 sequences to IMGT reference sequences. For a sequence to be retained, a match of at least six nucleotides was required to both a V gene segment and a J gene segment. Rearrangements were classified as productive when the CDR3 lacked stop codons and remained in frame with V and J, and all other rearrangements were classified as non-productive. Following IMGT convention, CDR3 was defined as the stretch from the second conserved V-encoded cysteine to the conserved J-encoded phenylalanine. In an earlier analysis of approximately 500 of the donors, sequences lacking an unambiguous match to a single V gene segment were excluded. An earlier analysis of fewer than 750 of the donors classified V segments as functional when productive rearrangements were above 56.7% and as segregating when the standard deviation between donors was above 5%. A statistical classification framework was developed to diagnose cytomegalovirus status using the catalog of TCR beta chain sequences. V and J gene assignment, in a later analysis, came from comparing TCR nucleotide sequences with IMGT/GENE-DB human TR gene sequences. The TCRdist pipeline was used in a later analysis to assign CDR3 sequences and most-parsimonious VDJ recombination scenarios. In a later analysis, each TCR beta chain was defined by its CDR3 amino acid sequence together with its V-gene family, and reads lacking a unique V-gene family were excluded. A later analysis removed several hundred highly shared, low-generation-probability nucleotide sequences to deal with suspected cross-contamination and a sequencing artifact. For each public chain, a later analysis derived a clonal expansion index from normalized ranks of inferred template counts within each repertoire. A later analysis computed generation probabilities with a VDJ recombination model fitted to out-of-frame rearrangements, and checked the results against IGoR. In a later analysis, hypergeometric tests were used to score TCR-TCR, TCR-HLA and TCR-CMV co-occurrence, with a repertoire-size bias correction applied to TCR pairs. To estimate false discovery rates, a later analysis permuted the HLA or CMV assignments 20 times. In a later analysis, co-occurring TCRs were grouped with DBSCAN, and TCRdist sequence similarity was added when clustering was performed within HLA-allele-positive subsets. Co-occurrence clustering excluded repertoires with fewer than 30,000 or more than 120,000 public chains, plus five with anomalous nucleotide sharing. This immuneACCESS table, as held by TCRdb, lists in-frame sequences with V and J called but not all clones. Of the missing ones, under half trace to an unresolved V gene in checked studies; the others have no known cause. That table gives V, J and clone size, and the DNA gave D and trimming. This sample lists about 150,000 clones; 70% to 90% were detected once. Clones ranked in the top ten supply roughly 5% of the sample.

The sequence came from a girl aged 5-17 years in good health and CMV-seropositive. The receptor chain draws on TRBV7-2 and TRBJ1-2; possibly the D gene is TRBD1, per 5 matching bases. Sequenced: PBMCs. The CDR3 in this case is CASSLRSRATDGYTF. The nucleotides read TGTGCCAGCAGCTTAAGGTCCAGGGCTACCGATGGCTACACCTTC.